The subject of this entry is one TCR beta chain. These data belong to a study of blood T cell repertoires in COVID-19. Repertoires were generated with immunoSEQ multiplex PCR, while TCRdb's copy carries only in-frame clones and drops some. The sample lists approximately 140,000 clones; approximately 83% were seen once. Patients of the Seattle cohort, enrolled during active infection, were followed longitudinally. The TCR comes from a woman aged 60-70 years with COVID-19, enrolled during active disease. Sequenced material: peripheral blood.

The CDR3 region is CASSLVPSGGGGEQFF. CDR3 in DNA: TGTGCCAGCAGCTTAGTCCCCTCAGGGGGCGGAGGTGAGCAGTTCTTC. The gene calls are TRBV11-2 and TRBJ2-1, with TRBD1 matching 8 bases. This CDR3 has 16 amino acids. With V trimmed by 1 base and J by 9 bases, 11 bases remained unmatched. Per germline, CDR1 SGHAT and CDR2 FQNNGV. Variable domain in full (rest from reference TRBV11-2 and TRBJ2-1): EAGVAQSPRYKIIEKRQSVAFWCNPISGHATLYWYQQILGQGPKLLIQFQNNGVVDDSQLPKDRFSAERLKGVDSTLKIQPAKLEDSAVYLCASSLVPSGGGGEQFFGPGTRLTVL.